A selection of T cell receptor beta chains follows, all from one sample in a study of blood T cells in healthy people across ages. TCRdb recomputed calls from the 5' RACE reads with MiXCR, one row per CDR3 protein. The table includes about 630,000 distinct CDR3 sequences, about 21% detected once. Sequenced input: blood. The receptors originated from a man in his 70s in good health. Each CDR3 is given with its conserved first and last residue. The order of the fields is V gene, clone size, D gene, J gene, CDR3 DNA, CDR3 protein. D genes are given only for firm matches. Not all rows give a size; the values are once, few, many and, for expanded clones, a class.

V: TRBV6-2/TRBV6-3; size: NA; D: NA; J: TRBJ1-2; DNA: TGTGCCAGCAGTTACCCGGACTTTGATGGCTACACCTTC; CDR3: CASSYPDFDGYTF
V: TRBV6-6; size: few; D: NA; J: TRBJ2-3; DNA: TGTGCCAGCAGTTACACACCTTCCACAGATACGCAGTATTTT; CDR3: CASSYTPSTDTQYF
V: TRBV29-1; size: NA; D: NA; J: TRBJ2-7; DNA: TGCAGCGTTGGTCAGGGGAGAGCCGAGCAGTACTTC; CDR3: CSVGQGRAEQYF
V: TRBV2; size: NA; D: NA; J: TRBJ1-3; DNA: TGTGCCAGCAGTGACCCGGGACAAAGTGGAAACACCATATATTTT; CDR3: CASSDPGQSGNTIYF
V: TRBV29-1; size: NA; D: NA; J: TRBJ2-5; DNA: TGCAGCTCGCAGGCAGGTGAAGAGACCCAGTACTTC; CDR3: CSSQAGEETQYF
V: TRBV11-2; size: NA; D: TRBD1; J: TRBJ1-1; DNA: TGTGCCAGCAGCTTAGGGGACAGGGAGAACACTGAAGCTTTCTTT; CDR3: CASSLGDRENTEAFF
V: TRBV20-1; size: NA; D: NA; J: TRBJ2-7; DNA: TGCAGTGCCCTCCTGAGGACCATTAGAGGCGAGCAGTACTTC; CDR3: CSALLRTIRGEQYF
V: TRBV24-1; size: many; D: NA; J: TRBJ2-1; DNA: TGTGCCACCAGTGATTACGGGGCCCCCTTCGGGTCCTACAATGAGCAGTTCTTC; CDR3: CATSDYGAPFGSYNEQFF
V: TRBV2; size: few; D: NA; J: TRBJ2-6; DNA: TGTGCCAGACAGGACTCTGGGGCCAACGTCCTGACTTTC; CDR3: CARQDSGANVLTF
V: TRBV6-5; size: many; D: NA; J: TRBJ1-1; DNA: TGTGCCAGCAGTGCCAGCGGGGCAGGTGTGGAAGCTTTCTTT; CDR3: CASSASGAGVEAFF
V: TRBV29-1; size: many; D: NA; J: TRBJ1-5; DNA: TGCAGCGTTGCAGAGAATAGCAATCAGCCCCAGCATTTT; CDR3: CSVAENSNQPQHF
V: TRBV4-1; size: NA; D: TRBD1; J: TRBJ1-1; DNA: TGCGCCAGCAGCCTTGCACAGGGGACGAACACTGAAGCTTTCTTT; CDR3: CASSLAQGTNTEAFF
V: TRBV7-3; size: many; D: NA; J: TRBJ1-1; DNA: TGTGCCAGCAGCTCAACGGCAGGGGCTGAAGCTTTCTTT; CDR3: CASSSTAGAEAFF
V: TRBV7-2; size: NA; D: NA; J: TRBJ2-5; DNA: TGTGCCAGCAGCTACGGACTGATTCAAGAGACCCAGTACTTC; CDR3: CASSYGLIQETQYF
V: TRBV7-9; size: NA; D: TRBD1; J: TRBJ2-1; DNA: TGTGCCAGCAGCGAATCCGGGACAGGAGCCTACAATGAGCAGTTCTTC; CDR3: CASSESGTGAYNEQFF
V: TRBV3-1; size: few; D: NA; J: TRBJ2-5; DNA: TGTGCCAGCAGCCGCCAGGGTGGTCGGGAGACCCAGTACTTC; CDR3: CASSRQGGRETQYF